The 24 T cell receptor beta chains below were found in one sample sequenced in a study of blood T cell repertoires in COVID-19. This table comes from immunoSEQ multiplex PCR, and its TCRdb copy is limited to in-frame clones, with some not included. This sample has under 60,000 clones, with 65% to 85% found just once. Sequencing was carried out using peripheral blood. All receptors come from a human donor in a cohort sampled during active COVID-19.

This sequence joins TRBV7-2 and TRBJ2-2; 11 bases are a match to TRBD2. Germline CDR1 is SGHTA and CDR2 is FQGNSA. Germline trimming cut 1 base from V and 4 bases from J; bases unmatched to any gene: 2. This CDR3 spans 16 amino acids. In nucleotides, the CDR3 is TGTGCCAGCAGCTTAGTAGCGGGGGGGCTCACCGGGGAGCTGTTTTTT. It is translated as CASSLVAGGLTGELFF.

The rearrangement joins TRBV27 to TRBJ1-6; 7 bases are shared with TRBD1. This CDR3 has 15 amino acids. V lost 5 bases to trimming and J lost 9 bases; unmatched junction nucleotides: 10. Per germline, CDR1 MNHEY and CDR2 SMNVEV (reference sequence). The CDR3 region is CASSPRQGVGSPLHF. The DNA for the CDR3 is TGTGCCAGCAGTCCCCGACAGGGCGTGGGTTCACCCCTCCACTTT.

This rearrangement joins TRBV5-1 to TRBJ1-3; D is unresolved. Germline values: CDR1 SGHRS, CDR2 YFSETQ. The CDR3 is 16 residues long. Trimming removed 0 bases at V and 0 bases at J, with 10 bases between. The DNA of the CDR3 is TGCGCCAGCAGCTTGGGGCCTCAAGACTCTGGAAACACCATATATTTT. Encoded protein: CASSLGPQDSGNTIYF.

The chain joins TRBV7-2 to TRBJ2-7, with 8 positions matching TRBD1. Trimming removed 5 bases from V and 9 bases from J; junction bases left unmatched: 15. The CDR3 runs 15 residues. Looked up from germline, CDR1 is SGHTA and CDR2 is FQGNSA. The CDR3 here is CASSPPGQAVLGQYF. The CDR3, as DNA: TGTGCCAGCAGCCCCCCGGGACAGGCGGTTCTCGGGCAGTACTTC.

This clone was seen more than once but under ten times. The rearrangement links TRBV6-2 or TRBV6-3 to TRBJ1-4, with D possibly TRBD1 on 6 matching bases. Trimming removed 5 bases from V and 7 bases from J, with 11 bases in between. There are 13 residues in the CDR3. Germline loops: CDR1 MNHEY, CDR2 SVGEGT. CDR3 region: CASSLRRGEKLFF. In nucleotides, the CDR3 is TGTGCCAGCAGTCTCCGCAGGGGTGAAAAACTGTTTTTT.

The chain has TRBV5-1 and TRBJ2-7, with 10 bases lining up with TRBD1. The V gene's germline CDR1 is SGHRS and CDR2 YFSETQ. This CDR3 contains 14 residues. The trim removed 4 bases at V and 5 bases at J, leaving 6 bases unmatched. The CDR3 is CASSPLTGGNEQYF. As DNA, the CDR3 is TGCGCCAGCAGCCCCTTGACAGGGGGCAACGAGCAGTACTTC.

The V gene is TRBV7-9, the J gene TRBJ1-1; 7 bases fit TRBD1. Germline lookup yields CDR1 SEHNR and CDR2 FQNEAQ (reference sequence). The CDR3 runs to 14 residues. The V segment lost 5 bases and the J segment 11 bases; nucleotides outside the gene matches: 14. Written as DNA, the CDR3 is TGTGCCAGCAGCGCAACGTTGACAGGGTATCGGGCTTTCTTT. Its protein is CASSATLTGYRAFF.

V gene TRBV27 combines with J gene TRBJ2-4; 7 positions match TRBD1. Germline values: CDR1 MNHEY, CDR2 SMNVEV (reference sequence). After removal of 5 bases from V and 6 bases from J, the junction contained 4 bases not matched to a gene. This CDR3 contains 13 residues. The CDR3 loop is CASSATGRNIQYF. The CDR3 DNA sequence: TGTGCCAGCAGTGCGACAGGGAGAAACATTCAGTACTTC.

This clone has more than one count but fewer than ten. The DNA for the CDR3 is TGTGCCAGCGCTATGTTATACGCTGAGCAGTTCTTC. It codes for CASAMLYAEQFF. This chain connects TRBV28 to TRBJ2-1; D is undetermined. The CDR3 is 12 residues long. Germline V lookup: CDR1 MDHEN, CDR2 SYDVKM. With 8 bases removed from V and 9 bases from J, the gap between germline ends came to 14 bases.

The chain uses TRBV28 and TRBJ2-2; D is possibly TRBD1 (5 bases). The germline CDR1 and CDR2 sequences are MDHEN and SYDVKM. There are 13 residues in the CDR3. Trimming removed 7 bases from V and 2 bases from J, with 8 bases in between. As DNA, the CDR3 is TGTGCCAGCACCCAGGGTAACACCGGGGAGCTGTTTTTT. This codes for CASTQGNTGELFF.

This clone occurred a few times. The CDR3 here is CASSSGQGIGNTIYF. The CDR3, as DNA: TGTGCCAGCAGCTCGGGACAGGGAATAGGAAACACCATATATTTT. The chain couples TRBV11-3 to TRBJ1-3; the match to TRBD1 covers 9 bases. Trimming at V came to 4 bases and at J to 4 bases, leaving 5 bases not matched to a gene. Germline V gene data show CDR1 as SGHNT and CDR2 as YENEEA. The CDR3 is 15 amino acids.

The CDR3 reads CASSYSEGQGNTIYF. The DNA for the CDR3 is TGTGCCAGCAGTTACTCAGAGGGCCAAGGAAACACCATATATTTT. The chain couples TRBV6-5 to TRBJ1-3; no firm D call. The V gene's germline CDR1 is MNHEY and CDR2 SVGAGI. Trimming took off 0 bases at V and 4 bases at J, with 10 bases between the two ends. There are 15 residues in the CDR3.

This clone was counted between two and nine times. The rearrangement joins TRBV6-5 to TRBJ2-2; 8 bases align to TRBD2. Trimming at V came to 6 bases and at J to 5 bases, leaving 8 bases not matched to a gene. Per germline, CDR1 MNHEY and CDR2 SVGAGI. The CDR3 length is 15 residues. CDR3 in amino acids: CASSQATSGTGELFF. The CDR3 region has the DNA TGTGCCAGCAGCCAGGCTACTAGCGGAACCGGGGAGCTGTTTTTT.

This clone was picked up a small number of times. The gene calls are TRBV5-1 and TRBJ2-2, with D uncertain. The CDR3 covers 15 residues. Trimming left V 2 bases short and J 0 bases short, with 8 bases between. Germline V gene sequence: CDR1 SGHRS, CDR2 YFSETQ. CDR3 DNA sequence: TGCGCCAGCAGCTTACAACCGACGAACACCGGGGAGCTGTTTTTT. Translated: CASSLQPTNTGELFF.

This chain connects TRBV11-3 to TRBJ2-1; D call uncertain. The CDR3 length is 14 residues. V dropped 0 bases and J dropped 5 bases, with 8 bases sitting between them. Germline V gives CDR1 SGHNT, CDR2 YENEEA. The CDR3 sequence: CASSLEAQDNEQFF. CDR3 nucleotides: TGTGCCAGCAGCTTAGAAGCGCAAGACAATGAGCAGTTCTTC.

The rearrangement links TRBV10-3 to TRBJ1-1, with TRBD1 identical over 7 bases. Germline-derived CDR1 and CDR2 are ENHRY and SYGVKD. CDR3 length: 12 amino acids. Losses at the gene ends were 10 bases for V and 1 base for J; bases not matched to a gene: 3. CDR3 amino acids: CATGTANTEAFF. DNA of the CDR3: TGTGCCACCGGGACAGCGAACACTGAAGCTTTCTTT.

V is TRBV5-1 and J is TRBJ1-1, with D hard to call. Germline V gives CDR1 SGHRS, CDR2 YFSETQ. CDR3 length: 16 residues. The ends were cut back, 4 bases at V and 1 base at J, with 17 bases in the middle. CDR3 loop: CASSPRASGGNTEAFF. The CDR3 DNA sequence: TGCGCCAGCAGCCCAAGGGCCAGCGGTGGGAACACTGAAGCTTTCTTT. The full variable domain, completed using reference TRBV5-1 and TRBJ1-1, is KAGVTQTPRYLIKTRGQQVTLSCSPISGHRSVSWYQQTPGQGLQFLFEYFSETQRNKGNFPGRFSGRQFSNSRSEMNVSTLELGDSALYLCASSPRASGGNTEAFFGQGTRLTVV.

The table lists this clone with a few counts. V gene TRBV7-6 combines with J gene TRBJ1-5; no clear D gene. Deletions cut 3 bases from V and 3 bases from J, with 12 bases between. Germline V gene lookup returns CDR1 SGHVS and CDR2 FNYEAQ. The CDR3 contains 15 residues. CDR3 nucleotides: TGTGCCAGCAGCTTCGGCGCGGGATACAATCAGCCCCAGCATTTT. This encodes CASSFGAGYNQPQHF.

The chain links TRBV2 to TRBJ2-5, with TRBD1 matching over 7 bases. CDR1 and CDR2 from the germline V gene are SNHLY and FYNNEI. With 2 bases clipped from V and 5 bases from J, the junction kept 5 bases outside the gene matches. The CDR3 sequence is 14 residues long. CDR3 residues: CASSERGRGETQYF. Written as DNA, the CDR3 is TGTGCCAGCAGTGAAAGGGGGCGCGGGGAGACCCAGTACTTC.

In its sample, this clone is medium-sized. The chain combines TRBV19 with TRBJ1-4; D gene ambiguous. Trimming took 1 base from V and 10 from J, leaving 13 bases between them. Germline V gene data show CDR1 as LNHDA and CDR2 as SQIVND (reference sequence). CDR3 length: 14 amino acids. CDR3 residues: CASSIGSRSGKLFF. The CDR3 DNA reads TGTGCCAGTAGTATAGGCAGTCGGTCGGGAAAACTGTTTTTT. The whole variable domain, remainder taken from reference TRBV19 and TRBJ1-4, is DGGITQSPKYLFRKEGQNVTLSCEQNLNHDAMYWYRQDPGQGLRLIYYSQIVNDFQKGDIAEGYSVSREKKESFPLTVTSAQKNPTAFYLCASSIGSRSGKLFFGSGTQLSVL.

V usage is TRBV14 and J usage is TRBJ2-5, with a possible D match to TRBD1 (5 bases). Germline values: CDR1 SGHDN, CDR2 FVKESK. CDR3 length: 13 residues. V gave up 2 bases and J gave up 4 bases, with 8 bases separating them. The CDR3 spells CASSQNQGETQYF. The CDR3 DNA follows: TGTGCCAGCAGCCAAAACCAGGGAGAGACCCAGTACTTC.

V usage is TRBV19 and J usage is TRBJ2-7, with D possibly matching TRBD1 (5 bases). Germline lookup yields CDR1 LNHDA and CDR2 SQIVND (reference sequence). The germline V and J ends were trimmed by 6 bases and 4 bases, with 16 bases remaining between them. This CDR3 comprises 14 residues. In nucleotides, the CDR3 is TGTGCCAGTAGCCCGGTAGTAGCAGGGTACGAGCAGTACTTC. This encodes CASSPVVAGYEQYF.

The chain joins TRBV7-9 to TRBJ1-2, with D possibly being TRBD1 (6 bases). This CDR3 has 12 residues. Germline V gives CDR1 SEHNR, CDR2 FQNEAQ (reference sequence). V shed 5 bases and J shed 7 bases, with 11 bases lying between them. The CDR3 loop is CASSTWTVGYTF. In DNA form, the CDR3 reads TGTGCCAGCAGCACCTGGACAGTTGGCTACACCTTC.

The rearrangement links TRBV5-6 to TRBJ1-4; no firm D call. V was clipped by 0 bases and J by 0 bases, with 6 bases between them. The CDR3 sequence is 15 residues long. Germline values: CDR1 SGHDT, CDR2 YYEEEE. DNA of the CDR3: TGTGCCAGCAGCTTGGTGGCCGCAACTAATGAAAAACTGTTTTTT. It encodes CASSLVAATNEKLFF.